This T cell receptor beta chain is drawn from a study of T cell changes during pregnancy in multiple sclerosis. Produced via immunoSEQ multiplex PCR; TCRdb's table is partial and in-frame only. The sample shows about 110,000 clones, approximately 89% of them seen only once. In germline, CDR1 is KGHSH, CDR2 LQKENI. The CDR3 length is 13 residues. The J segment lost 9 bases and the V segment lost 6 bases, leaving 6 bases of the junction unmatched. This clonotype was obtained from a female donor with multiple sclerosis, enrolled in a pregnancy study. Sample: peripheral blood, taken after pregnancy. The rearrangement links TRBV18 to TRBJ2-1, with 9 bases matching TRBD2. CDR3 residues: CASSEPTSGEQFF. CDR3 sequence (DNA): TGTGCCAGCTCCGAACCGACTAGCGGTGAGCAGTTCTTC.